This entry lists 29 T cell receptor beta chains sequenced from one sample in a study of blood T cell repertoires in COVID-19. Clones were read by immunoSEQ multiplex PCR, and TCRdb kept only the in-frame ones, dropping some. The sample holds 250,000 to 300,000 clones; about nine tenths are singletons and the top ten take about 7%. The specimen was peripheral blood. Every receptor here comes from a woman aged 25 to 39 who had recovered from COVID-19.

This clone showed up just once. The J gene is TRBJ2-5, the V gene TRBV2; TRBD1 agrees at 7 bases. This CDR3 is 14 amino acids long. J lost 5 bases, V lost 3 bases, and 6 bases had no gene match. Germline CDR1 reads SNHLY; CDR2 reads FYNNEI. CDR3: CASSDMAGGETQYF. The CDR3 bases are TGTGCCAGCAGTGATATGGCAGGGGGTGAGACCCAGTACTTC.

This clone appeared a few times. CDR3 coding DNA: TGTGCCAGCAGTGCGATTAGCGGAGAAGAGACCCAGTACTTC. Amino acids: CASSAISGEETQYF. The chain carries TRBV2 and TRBJ2-5; maybe TRBD2 (6 bases). The CDR3 has 14 residues. CDR1 and CDR2 from the germline V gene are SNHLY and FYNNEI. V dropped 4 bases and J dropped 3 bases, with 12 bases sitting between them. Full variable domain (remainder filled in from reference TRBV2 and TRBJ2-5): EPEVTQTPSHQVTQMGQEVILRCVPISNHLYFYWYRQILGQKVEFLVSFYNNEISEKSEIFDDQFSVERPDGSNFTLKIRSTKLEDSAMYFCASSAISGEETQYFGPGTRLLVL.

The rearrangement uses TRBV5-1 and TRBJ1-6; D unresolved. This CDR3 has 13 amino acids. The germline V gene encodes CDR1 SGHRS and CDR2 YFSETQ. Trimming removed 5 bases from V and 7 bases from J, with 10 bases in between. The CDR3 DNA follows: TGCGCCAGCAGGTGGCAGACAAATTCACCCCTCCACTTT. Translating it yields CASRWQTNSPLHF.

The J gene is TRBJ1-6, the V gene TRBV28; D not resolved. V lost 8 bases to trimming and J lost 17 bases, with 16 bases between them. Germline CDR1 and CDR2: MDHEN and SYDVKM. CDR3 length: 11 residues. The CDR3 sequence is CASSPGGPFHF. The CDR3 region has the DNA TGTGCCAGCTCTCCAGGAGGGCCCTTCCACTTT.

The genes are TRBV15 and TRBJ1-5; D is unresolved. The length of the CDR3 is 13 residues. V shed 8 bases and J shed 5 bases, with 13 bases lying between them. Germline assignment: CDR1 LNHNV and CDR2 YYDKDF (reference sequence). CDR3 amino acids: CATRRTIDQPQHF. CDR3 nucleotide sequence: TGTGCCACCCGCCGGACTATTGATCAGCCCCAGCATTTT.

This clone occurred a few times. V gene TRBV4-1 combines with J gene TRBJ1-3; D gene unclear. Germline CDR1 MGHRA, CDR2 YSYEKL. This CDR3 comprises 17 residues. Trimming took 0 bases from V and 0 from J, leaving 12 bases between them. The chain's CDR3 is CASSQDAGIFSGNTIYF. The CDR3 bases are TGCGCCAGCAGCCAAGACGCGGGCATCTTCTCTGGAAACACCATATATTTT.

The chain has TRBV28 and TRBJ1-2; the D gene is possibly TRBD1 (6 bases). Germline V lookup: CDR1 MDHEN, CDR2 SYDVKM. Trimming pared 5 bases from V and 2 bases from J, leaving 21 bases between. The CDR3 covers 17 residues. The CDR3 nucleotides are TGTGCCAGCAGTAAGACGACAGGCGCTTTGTCCAACTATGGCTACACCTTC. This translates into CASSKTTGALSNYGYTF.

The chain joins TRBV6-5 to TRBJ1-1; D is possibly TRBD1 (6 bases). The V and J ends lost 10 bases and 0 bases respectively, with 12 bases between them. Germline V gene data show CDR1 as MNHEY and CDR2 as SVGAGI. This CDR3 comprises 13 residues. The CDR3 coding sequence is TGTGCCACCCAGACAGGATTGAACACTGAAGCTTTCTTT. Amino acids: CATQTGLNTEAFF.

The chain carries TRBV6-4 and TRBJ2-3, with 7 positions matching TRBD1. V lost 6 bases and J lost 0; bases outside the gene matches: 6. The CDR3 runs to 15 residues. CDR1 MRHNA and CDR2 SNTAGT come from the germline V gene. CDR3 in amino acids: CASRPTGTSTDTQYF. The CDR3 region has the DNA TGTGCCAGCAGACCGACAGGGACCAGCACAGATACGCAGTATTTT.

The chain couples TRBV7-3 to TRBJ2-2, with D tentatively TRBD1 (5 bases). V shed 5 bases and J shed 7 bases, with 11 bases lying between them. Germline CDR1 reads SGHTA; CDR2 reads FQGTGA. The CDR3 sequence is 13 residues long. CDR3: CASSPWGHGELFF. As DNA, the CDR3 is TGTGCCAGCAGCCCTTGGGGCCACGGGGAGCTGTTTTTT. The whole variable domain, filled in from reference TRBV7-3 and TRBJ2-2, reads GAGVSQTPSNKVTEKGKYVELRCDPISGHTALYWYRQSLGQGPEFLIYFQGTGAADDSGLPNDRFFAVRPEGSVSTLKIQRTERGDSAVYLCASSPWGHGELFFGEGSRLTVL.

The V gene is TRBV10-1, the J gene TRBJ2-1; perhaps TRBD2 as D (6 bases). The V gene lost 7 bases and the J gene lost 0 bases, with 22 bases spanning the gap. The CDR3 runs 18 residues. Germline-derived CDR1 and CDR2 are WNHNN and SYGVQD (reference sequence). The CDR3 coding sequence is TGCGCCAGCACCAGAGGGTCGACAGTCGGGAGCTCCTACAATGAGCAGTTCTTC. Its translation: CASTRGSTVGSSYNEQFF.

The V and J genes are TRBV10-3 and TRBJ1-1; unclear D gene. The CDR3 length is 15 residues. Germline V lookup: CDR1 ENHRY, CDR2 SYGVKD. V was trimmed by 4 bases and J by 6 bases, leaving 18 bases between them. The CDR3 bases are TGTGCCATCAGTGGCGGCCCCTTACTAAGTTCTGAAGCTTTCTTT. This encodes CAISGGPLLSSEAFF.

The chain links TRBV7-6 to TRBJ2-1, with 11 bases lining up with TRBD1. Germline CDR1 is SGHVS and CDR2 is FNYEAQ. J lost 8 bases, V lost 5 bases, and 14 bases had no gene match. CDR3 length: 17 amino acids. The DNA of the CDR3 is TGTGCCAGCAGCCTCCGGGACAGGGGGATTTATACGGATGAGCAGTTCTTC. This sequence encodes CASSLRDRGIYTDEQFF.

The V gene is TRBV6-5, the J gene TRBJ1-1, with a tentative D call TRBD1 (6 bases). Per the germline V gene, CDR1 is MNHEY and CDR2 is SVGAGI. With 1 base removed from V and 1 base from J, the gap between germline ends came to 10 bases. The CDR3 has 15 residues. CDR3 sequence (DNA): TGTGCCAGCAGTTACTTAGGACAGTCGAACACTGAAGCTTTCTTT. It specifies CASSYLGQSNTEAFF.

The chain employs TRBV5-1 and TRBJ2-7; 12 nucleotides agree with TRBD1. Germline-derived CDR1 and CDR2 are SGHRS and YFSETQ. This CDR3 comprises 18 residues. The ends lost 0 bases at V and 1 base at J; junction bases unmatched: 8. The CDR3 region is CASSLVRDRGLASYEQYF. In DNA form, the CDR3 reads TGCGCCAGCAGCTTGGTCAGGGACAGGGGGCTGGCGTCCTACGAGCAGTACTTC.

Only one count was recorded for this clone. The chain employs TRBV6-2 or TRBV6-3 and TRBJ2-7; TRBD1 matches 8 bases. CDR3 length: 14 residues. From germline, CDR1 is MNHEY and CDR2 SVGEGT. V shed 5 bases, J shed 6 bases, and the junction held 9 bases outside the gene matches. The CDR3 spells CASSARQGRGEQYF. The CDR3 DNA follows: TGTGCCAGCAGTGCTAGACAGGGGAGAGGCGAGCAGTACTTC.

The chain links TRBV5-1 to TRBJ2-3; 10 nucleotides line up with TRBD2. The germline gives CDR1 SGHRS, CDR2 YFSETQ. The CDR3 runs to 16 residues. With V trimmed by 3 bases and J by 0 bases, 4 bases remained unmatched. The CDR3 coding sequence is TGCGCCAGCAGCTCAGGACTAGCGGAGAGCACAGATACGCAGTATTTT. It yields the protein CASSSGLAESTDTQYF.

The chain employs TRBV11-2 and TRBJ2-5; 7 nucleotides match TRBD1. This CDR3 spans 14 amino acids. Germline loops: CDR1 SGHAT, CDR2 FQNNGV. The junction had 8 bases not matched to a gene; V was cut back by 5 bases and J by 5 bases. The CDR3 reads CASSARRGPETQYF. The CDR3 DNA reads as TGTGCCAGCAGCGCAAGAAGGGGGCCGGAGACCCAGTACTTC.

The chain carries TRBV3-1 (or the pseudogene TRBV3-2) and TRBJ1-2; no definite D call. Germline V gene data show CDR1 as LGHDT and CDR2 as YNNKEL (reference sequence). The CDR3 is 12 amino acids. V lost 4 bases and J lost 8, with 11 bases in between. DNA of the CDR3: TGTGCCAGCAGCCTCCGGGATATAGGCTACACCTTC. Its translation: CASSLRDIGYTF.

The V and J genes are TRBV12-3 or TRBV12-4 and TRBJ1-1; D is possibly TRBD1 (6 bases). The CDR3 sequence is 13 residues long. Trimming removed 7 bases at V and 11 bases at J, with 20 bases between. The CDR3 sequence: CASNSGGGRQAFF. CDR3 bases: TGTGCCAGCAACAGTGGGGGGGGGCGCCAGGCTTTCTTT.

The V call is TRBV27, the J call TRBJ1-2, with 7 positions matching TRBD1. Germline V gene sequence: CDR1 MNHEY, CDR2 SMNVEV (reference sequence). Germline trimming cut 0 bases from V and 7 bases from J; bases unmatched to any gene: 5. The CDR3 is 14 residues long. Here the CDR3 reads CASSLSRQGRGYTF. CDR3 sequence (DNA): TGTGCCAGCAGTTTATCAAGACAGGGTCGTGGCTACACCTTC.

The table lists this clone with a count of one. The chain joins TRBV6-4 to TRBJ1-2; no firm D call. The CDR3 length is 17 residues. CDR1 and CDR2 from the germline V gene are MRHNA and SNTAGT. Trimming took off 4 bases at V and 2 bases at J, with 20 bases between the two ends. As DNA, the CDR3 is TGTGCCAGCAGTGGGGCAAGATGGGTACTCTCGAACTATGGCTACACCTTC. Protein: CASSGARWVLSNYGYTF.

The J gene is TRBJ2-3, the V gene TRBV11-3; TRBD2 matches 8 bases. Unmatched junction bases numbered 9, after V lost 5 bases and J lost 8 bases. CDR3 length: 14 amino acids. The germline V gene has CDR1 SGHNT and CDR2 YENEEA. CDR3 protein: CASSPSISGGTQYF. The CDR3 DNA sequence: TGTGCCAGCAGCCCCTCGATAAGCGGGGGTACGCAGTATTTT.

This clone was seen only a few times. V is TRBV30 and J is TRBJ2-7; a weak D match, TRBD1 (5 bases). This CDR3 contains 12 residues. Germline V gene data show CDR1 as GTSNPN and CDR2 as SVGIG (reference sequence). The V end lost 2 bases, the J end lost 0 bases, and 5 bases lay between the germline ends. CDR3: CAWSRGSYEQYF. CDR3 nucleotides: TGTGCCTGGAGTAGGGGCTCCTACGAGCAGTACTTC.

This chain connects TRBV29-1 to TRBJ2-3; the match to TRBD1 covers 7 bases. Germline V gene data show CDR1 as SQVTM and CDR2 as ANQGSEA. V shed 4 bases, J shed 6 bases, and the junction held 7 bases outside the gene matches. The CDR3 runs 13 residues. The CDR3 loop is CSVVSGGEDTQYF. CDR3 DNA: TGCAGCGTTGTGTCAGGGGGTGAGGATACGCAGTATTTT.

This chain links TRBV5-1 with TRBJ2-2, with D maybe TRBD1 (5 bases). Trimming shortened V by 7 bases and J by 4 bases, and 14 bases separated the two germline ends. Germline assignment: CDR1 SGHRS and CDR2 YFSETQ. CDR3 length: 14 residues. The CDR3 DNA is TGCGCCAGCGGATCAGGGCGTGGCACCGGGGAGCTGTTTTTT. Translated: CASGSGRGTGELFF.

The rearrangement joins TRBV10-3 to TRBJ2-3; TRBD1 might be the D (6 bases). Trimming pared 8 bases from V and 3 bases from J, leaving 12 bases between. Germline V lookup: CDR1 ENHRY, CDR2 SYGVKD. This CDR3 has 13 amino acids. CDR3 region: CAICSRGTDTQYF. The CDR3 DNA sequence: TGTGCCATCTGCAGCAGGGGTACAGATACGCAGTATTTT.

The chain's CDR3 is CASSYNRANTEAFF. The CDR3 nucleotides read TGTGCCAGCAGTTACAATCGAGCAAACACTGAAGCTTTCTTT. This chain joins TRBV6-2 or TRBV6-3 and TRBJ1-1; no clear D. CDR1 is MNHEY, CDR2 SVGEGT, per germline. CDR3 length: 14 amino acids. The ends were cut back, 2 bases at V and 2 bases at J, with 9 bases in the middle.

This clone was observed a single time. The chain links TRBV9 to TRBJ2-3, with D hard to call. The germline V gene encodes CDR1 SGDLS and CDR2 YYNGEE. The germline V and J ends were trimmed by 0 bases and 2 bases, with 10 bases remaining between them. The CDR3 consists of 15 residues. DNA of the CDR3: TGTGCCAGCAGCGTAGGGCTCCCCCACACAGATACGCAGTATTTT. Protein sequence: CASSVGLPHTDTQYF.